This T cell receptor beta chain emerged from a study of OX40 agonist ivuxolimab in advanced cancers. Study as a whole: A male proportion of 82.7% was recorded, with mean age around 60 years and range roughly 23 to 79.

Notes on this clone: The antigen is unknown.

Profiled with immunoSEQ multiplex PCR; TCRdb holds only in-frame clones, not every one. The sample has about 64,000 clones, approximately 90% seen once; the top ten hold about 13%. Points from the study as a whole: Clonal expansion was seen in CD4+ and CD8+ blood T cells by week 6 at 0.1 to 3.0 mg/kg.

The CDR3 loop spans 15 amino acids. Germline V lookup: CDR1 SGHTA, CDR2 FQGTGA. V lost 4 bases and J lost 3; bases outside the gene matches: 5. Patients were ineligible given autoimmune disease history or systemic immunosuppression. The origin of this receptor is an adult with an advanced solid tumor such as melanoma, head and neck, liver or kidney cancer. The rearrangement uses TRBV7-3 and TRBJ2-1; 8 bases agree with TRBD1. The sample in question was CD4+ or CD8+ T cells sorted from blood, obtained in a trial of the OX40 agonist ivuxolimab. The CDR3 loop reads CASSSDGQGYNEQFF. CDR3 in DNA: TGTGCCAGCAGCTCCGATGGACAGGGCTACAATGAGCAGTTCTTC.